This T cell receptor beta chain derives from a study of blood T cell repertoires in COVID-19. Study in general: Samples of COVID-19 (acute and convalescent) were obtained from the United States, Italy and Spain. The analysed material was cDNA or gDNA that came from T cells, B-cell-depleted T cells, or PBMCs.

Germline lookup yields CDR1 LNHDA and CDR2 SQIVND (reference sequence). The ends lost 7 bases at V and 2 bases at J; junction bases unmatched: 6. The CDR3 sequence is 14 residues long. Original methodology: Researchers report that nucleated cell counts were estimated from reference gene primer amplification. This table comes from immunoSEQ multiplex PCR, and its TCRdb copy is limited to in-frame clones, with some not included. The V and J calls and clone size were taken over from that table, and D and trimming were inferred from the DNA. The data contain about 210,000 clones, 80% of them singletons. Sequencing was carried out using peripheral blood. This TCR was sampled from a man in his 60s with acute or convalescent COVID-19. The chain has TRBV19 and TRBJ2-3, with 7 bases matching TRBD1. The CDR3 protein is CASNRGPITDTQYF. The CDR3 nucleotides read TGTGCCAGTAACAGGGGCCCCATCACAGATACGCAGTATTTT.